There are a few counts of the clone carrying this TCR beta chain. The antigen is unknown. This record comes from a study of T-cell memory formation after mild COVID-19. The study's findings and limits: Clones that got smaller from day 15 to 85 had even CD4/CD8, while clones growing later tipped toward CD4+.

Trimming removed 1 base at V and 0 bases at J, with 9 bases between. This CDR3 region has 16 residues. Germline V CDR1 and CDR2: SGHTA, FQGNSA. One entry per CDR3 protein, called by TCRdb with MiXCR from the 5' RACE reads. The data contain around 310,000 distinct CDR3 sequences, roughly an eighth of them singletons. The chain combines TRBV7-2 with TRBJ2-2; no clear D. This TCR was recovered from a man aged 18-30 years who had mild COVID-19 (a few samples of this study predate the infection). Cell type and time point are not known. Sequencing was carried out using PBMCs or a T cell subset sorted from them (not recorded which). The CDR3 here is CASSLVRPSNTGELFF. In DNA form, the CDR3 reads TGTGCCAGCAGCTTAGTGAGGCCCTCGAACACCGGGGAGCTGTTTTTT. Supplemented by reference TRBV7-2 and TRBJ2-2, the full variable domain reads GAGVSQSPSNKVTEKGKDVELRCDPISGHTALYWYRQSLGQGLEFLIYFQGNSAPDKSGLPSDRFSAERTGGSVSTLTIQRTQQEDSAVYLCASSLVRPSNTGELFFGEGSRLTVL.